The present T cell receptor (beta chain) was sequenced within a study of early T cells in non-severe SARS-CoV-2 infection. The overall study: Unsorted whole blood bulk RNA was sequenced, with unpaired chains. Broader study findings: A preference for anti-spike CD8 responses marked VDJdb matching, which missed private and CD4 specificities.

cDNA molecules, individually, were tagged with unique molecular identifiers. One entry per CDR3 protein, called by TCRdb with MiXCR from the 5' RACE reads. The profile shows around 56,000 distinct CDR3 sequences, roughly 7.1% of them singletons. The sample holds many counts of this clonotype. Its antigen is undetermined. This CDR3 is 15 amino acids long. With 6 bases clipped from V and 1 base from J, the junction kept 8 bases outside the gene matches. Germline lookup yields CDR1 SQVTM and CDR2 ANQGSEA. The J gene is TRBJ2-1, the V gene TRBV29-1; 8 bases match TRBD1. The TCR comes from an adult who was a healthcare worker with PCR-confirmed SARS-CoV-2 infection or an uninfected control (not recorded which). Sequences were derived from whole blood, sampled at baseline. This CDR3 reads CSVPGQVFSYNEQFF. Here the CDR3 DNA reads TGCAGCGTGCCGGGACAGGTATTTTCCTACAATGAGCAGTTCTTC.